This TCR beta chain is from a study of human T cells and chemical hapten exposure. Study details: The patch tests put 0.01% DPC on the skin of the upper back and were read 6 days later.

Germline CDR1 reads LNHDA; CDR2 reads SQIVND (reference sequence). The CDR3 contains 13 residues. Trimming stripped 1 base from V and 6 bases from J, with 10 bases between. Each CDR3 protein gets one entry after TCRdb re-called the RACE reads with MiXCR. The profile covers around 99,000 distinct CDR3 sequences, with approximately 13% appearing a single time and 2% to 2.5% taken by the ten largest. The sample's time point: patch test 1, 2 weeks after DPC sensitization. Noted treatment: therapeutic diphenylcyclopropenone sensitization with weekly scalp DPC. This receptor was taken from a woman aged 35 to 49 with alopecia areata. Some clones in this sample may be carry-over from other donors' samples. The sample here was whole blood, taken in connection with sensitization to the hapten diphenylcyclopropenone (DPC). The rearrangement uses TRBV19 and TRBJ2-7; either TRBD1 or TRBD2 may fit D (5 bases each). CDR3 protein: CASSIAERGEQYF. The CDR3 DNA reads as TGTGCCAGTAGTATAGCGGAGAGGGGCGAGCAGTACTTC.